Given below is one T cell receptor (beta chain) in context. Its cognate antigen is unknown. V shed 0 bases, J shed 5 bases, and the junction held 0 bases outside the gene matches. Looked up from germline, CDR1 is SGHTA and CDR2 is FQGTGA. The CDR3 sequence is 13 residues long. As for time point: week 35, safety follow-up. Each vaccine dose was 300 ug of mutant IDH1 20-mer peptide, with topical imiquimod. These data come from a study of a mutant IDH1 vaccine in newly diagnosed glioma. Assay: immunoSEQ multiplex PCR; the TCRdb copy retains only in-frame clones and omits some. This table holds tens of thousands of clones, roughly 80% found once.

The V call is TRBV7-3, the J call TRBJ2-5; 7 nucleotides match TRBD2. The source of this sequence is a woman aged 18 to 35 with glioma. The material sequenced was PBMCs, taken from a glioma patient whose treatment included an IDH1 peptide vaccine. Here the CDR3 reads CASSLTGGETQYF. CDR3 DNA sequence: TGTGCCAGCAGCTTAACGGGGGGGGAGACCCAGTACTTC.